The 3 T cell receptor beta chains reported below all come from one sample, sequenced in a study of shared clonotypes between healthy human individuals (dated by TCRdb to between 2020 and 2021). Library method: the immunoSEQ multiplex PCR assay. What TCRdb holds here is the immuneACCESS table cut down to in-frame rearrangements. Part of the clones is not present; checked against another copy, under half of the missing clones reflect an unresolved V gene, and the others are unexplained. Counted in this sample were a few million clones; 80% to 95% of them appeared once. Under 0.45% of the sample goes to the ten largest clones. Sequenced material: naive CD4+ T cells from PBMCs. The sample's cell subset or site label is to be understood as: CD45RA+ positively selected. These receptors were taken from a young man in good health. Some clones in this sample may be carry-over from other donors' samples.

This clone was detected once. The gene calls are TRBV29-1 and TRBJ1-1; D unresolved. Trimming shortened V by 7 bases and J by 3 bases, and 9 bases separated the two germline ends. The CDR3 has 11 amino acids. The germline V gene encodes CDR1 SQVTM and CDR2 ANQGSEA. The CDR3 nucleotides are TGCAGCGGGGCGACTTACACTGAAGCTTTCTTT. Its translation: CSGATYTEAFF.

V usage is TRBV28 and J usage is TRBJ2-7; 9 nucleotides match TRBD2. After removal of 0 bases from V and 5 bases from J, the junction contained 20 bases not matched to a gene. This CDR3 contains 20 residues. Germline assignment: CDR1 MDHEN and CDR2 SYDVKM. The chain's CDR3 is CASSLWSLSAGGPGVNEQYF. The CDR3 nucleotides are TGTGCCAGCAGTTTATGGTCCCTGAGTGCGGGAGGGCCCGGAGTAAACGAGCAGTACTTC. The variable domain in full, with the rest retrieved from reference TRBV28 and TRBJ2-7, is DVKVTQSSRYLVKRTGEKVFLECVQDMDHENMFWYRQDPGLGLRLIYFSYDVKMKEKGDIPEGYSVSREKKERFSLILESASTNQTSMYLCASSLWSLSAGGPGVNEQYFGPGTRLTVT.

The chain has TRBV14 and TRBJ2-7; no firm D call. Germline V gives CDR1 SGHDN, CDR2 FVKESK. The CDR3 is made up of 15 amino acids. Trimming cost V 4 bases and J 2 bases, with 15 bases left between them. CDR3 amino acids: CASSLRQFPAYEQYF. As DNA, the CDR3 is TGTGCCAGCAGCCTACGACAATTTCCGGCCTACGAGCAGTACTTC.